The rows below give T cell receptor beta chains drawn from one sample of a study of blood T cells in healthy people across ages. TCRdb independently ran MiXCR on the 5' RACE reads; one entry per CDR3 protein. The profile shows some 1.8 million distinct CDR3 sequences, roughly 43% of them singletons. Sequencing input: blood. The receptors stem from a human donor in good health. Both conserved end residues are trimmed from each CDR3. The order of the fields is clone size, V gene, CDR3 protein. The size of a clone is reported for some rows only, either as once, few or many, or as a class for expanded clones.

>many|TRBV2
ASSQTTSDTGELF
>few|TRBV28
ASSQDRVGDSPLH
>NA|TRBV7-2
ASSSLTGHLVAF
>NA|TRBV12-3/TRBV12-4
ASSMRMVLGDEQF
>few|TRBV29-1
SVDRTGNYGYT
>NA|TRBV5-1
ASSLGRTGYNEQF
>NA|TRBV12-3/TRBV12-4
ASSRDRGLPGGYT
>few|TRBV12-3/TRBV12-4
ASSSPNRGGNEQF
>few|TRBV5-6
ASSPGGVNTQY
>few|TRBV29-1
SVGGAGQTYEQY
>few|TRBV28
ASSAQRGDYNEQF
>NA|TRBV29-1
SVGRAVDTQY
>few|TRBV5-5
ASSFGLYSQSYGYT
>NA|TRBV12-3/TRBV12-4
ASSFHWDRSNQPQH
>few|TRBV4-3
ASSQEVGESSTDTQY
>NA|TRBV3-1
ASSQRGARGRETQY
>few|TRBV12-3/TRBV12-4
ASSLSDRTYEQY
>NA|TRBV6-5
ASSSDGGYT
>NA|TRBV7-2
ASSLVGTSGEQF
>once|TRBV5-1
ASSLDVGQGTDTQY
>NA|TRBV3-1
ASSQDPTGYYEQY
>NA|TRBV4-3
ASSQVRGASTDTQY
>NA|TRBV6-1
ASSEAGTGIYNEQF
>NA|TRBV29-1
SVYLTSGPGELF
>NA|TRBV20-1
SAQTGGGNDEQF
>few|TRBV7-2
ASSLRAGRGEQF
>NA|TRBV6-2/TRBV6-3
TSGSPGQKIRTLSYEQY
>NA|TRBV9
ASSLRTGGPDTQY
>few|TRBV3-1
ASSQVEGEQY
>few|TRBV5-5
ASSRRGSEKLF
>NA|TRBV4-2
ASSQDGGQFYGGYT
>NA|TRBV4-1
ASSQGAMRGAKNIQY
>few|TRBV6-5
ASQGGNQPQH
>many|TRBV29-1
SVLGASLKPDTQY
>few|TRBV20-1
SAKGTGGTDTQY
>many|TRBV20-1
SAGDSEAKNIQY
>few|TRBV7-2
ASSRDATDTQY
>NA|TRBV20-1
SARSSGNKGEQF
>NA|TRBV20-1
SARGGGSYEQY
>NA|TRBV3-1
ASSQTVHQLF
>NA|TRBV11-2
ASSPLGRTVNYGYT
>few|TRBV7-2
ASSPPGQFYGYT
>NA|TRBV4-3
ASSQEERGVYNEQF
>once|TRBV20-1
SAPERGWTEAF
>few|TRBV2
ASIFDAEETQY